What follows are 29 T cell receptor beta chains derived from one specimen sequenced in a study of PD-1 blockade in mismatch repair-deficient tumors. Profiling relied on immunoSEQ multiplex PCR, and the TCRdb table lists in-frame clones only, not all of them. The sample lists under 75,000 clones; approximately 88% were seen once. The starting material was peripheral blood, obtained 52 weeks after starting pembrolizumab. The source is an adult with mismatch repair-deficient cancer.

V is TRBV29-1 and J is TRBJ2-3, with 12 bases aligning to TRBD2. The trim removed 7 bases at V and 0 bases at J, leaving 11 bases unmatched. This CDR3 has 17 residues. The V gene's germline CDR1 is SQVTM and CDR2 ANQGSEA. CDR3 nucleotide sequence: TGCAGCGCCTACATCGGACTAGCGGGAAAAAGCACAGATACGCAGTATTTT. Amino acids: CSAYIGLAGKSTDTQYF.

This clone has a single count. V is TRBV7-9 and J is TRBJ1-1, with D possibly matching TRBD1 (6 bases). Between the trimmed V and J ends, which lost 2 bases and 6 bases, there was a span of 16 bases. The CDR3 extends over 15 amino acids. Germline V gene lookup returns CDR1 SEHNR and CDR2 FQNEAQ (reference sequence). CDR3: CASSLQPGAASEAFF. The CDR3 bases are TGTGCCAGCAGCTTACAACCGGGGGCGGCCTCTGAAGCTTTCTTT. Combining the CDR3 with reference TRBV7-9 and TRBJ1-1 gives the whole variable domain DTGVSQNPRHKITKRGQNVTFRCDPISEHNRLYWYRQTLGQGPEFLTYFQNEAQLEKSRLLSDRFSAERPKGSFSTLEIQRTEQGDSAMYLCASSLQPGAASEAFFGQGTRLTVV.

In this sample, this clone turned up once. The chain has TRBV5-6 and TRBJ2-7; the D is unclear. From germline, CDR1 is SGHDT and CDR2 YYEEEE. The V gene lost 1 base and the J gene lost 2 bases, with 7 bases spanning the gap. CDR3 length equals 13 residues. In DNA form, the CDR3 reads TGTGCCAGCAGCTTGACTACAGCCTACGAGCAGTACTTC. It codes for CASSLTTAYEQYF.

The rearrangement uses TRBV5-1 and TRBJ2-3, with a weak D call TRBD2 (6 bases). Germline values: CDR1 SGHRS, CDR2 YFSETQ. The V end lost 4 bases, the J end lost 2 bases, and 14 bases lay between the germline ends. This CDR3 has 15 residues. DNA for the CDR3: TGCGCCAGCAGCGTAAGACTAGATCACACAGATACGCAGTATTTT. Its protein is CASSVRLDHTDTQYF.

V gene TRBV13 combines with J gene TRBJ2-7; D is possibly TRBD2 (6 bases). V lost 4 bases and J lost 2, with 12 bases in between. This CDR3 is built from 14 residues. CDR1 is PRHDT and CDR2 is FYEKMQ in the germline V gene (reference sequence). CDR3 sequence: CASSSGLTTYEQYF. In DNA, the CDR3 is TGTGCCAGCAGCTCGGGACTGACTACCTACGAGCAGTACTTC.

A few counts support this clone. The chain links TRBV7-9 to TRBJ2-1, with 14 bases identical to TRBD2. CDR1 and CDR2 from the germline V gene are SEHNR and FQNEAQ (reference sequence). The CDR3 runs to 17 residues. V lost 5 bases, J lost 7 bases, and 10 bases stayed unmatched. The CDR3 bases are TGTGCCAGCAGCGGACAGGGACTAGCGGGAGTCATGAATGAGCAGTTCTTC. This gives the protein CASSGQGLAGVMNEQFF.

This sequence joins TRBV5-4 and TRBJ2-2; possible D gene TRBD2, 7 bases. V lost 3 bases to trimming and J lost 9 bases, with 18 bases between them. Germline values: CDR1 SGHNT, CDR2 YYREEE (reference sequence). CDR3 length: 15 residues. Written as DNA, the CDR3 is TGTGCCAGCAGCTCGGAGGGGGGGGCCTACCGGGAGCTGTTTTTT. Encoded protein: CASSSEGGAYRELFF. Full variable domain (remainder filled in from reference TRBV5-4 and TRBJ2-2): ETGVTQSPTHLIKTRGQQVTLRCSSQSGHNTVSWYQQALGQGPQFIFQYYREEENGRGNFPPRFSGLQFPNYSSELNVNALELDDSALYLCASSSEGGAYRELFFGEGSRLTVL.

The genes are TRBV7-9 and TRBJ2-6, with D unresolved. CDR3 size: 17 residues. Germline CDR1 reads SEHNR; CDR2 reads FQNEAQ (reference sequence). Trimming stripped 1 base from V and 4 bases from J, with 14 bases between. DNA of the CDR3: TGTGCCAGCAGCTTAGGCACACCGACCAAGGGGGCCAACGTCCTGACTTTC. It encodes CASSLGTPTKGANVLTF.

V is TRBV4-1 and J is TRBJ2-1, with 12 positions matching TRBD2. The CDR3 totals 15 residues. Per the germline V gene, CDR1 is MGHRA and CDR2 is YSYEKL. Losses at the gene ends were 5 bases for V and 6 bases for J; bases not matched to a gene: 5. CDR3 in amino acids: CASSYRTSGVNEQFF. As DNA, the CDR3 is TGCGCCAGCAGCTACCGGACTAGCGGGGTCAATGAGCAGTTCTTC.

The chain combines TRBV29-1 with TRBJ2-3; D gene unclear. The CDR3 spans 11 residues. In germline, CDR1 is SQVTM, CDR2 ANQGSEA. Trimming took off 0 bases at V and 7 bases at J, with 5 bases between the two ends. The CDR3 loop is CSVEDSNTQYF. The DNA for the CDR3 is TGCAGCGTTGAAGATTCGAATACGCAGTATTTT.

The chain has TRBV19 and TRBJ1-5, with a possible D match to TRBD1 (5 bases). In germline, CDR1 is LNHDA, CDR2 SQIVND (reference sequence). The CDR3 extends over 13 amino acids. The V end lost 0 bases, the J end lost 7 bases, and 7 bases lay between the germline ends. CDR3 region: CASSIDPGQPQHF. The DNA for the CDR3 is TGTGCCAGTAGTATAGATCCAGGGCAGCCCCAGCATTTT.

The chain carries TRBV29-1 and TRBJ2-1, with D perhaps matching TRBD1 (5 bases). The CDR3 spans 12 residues. Germline CDR1 and CDR2: SQVTM and ANQGSEA. With 6 bases removed from V and 8 bases from J, the gap between germline ends came to 14 bases. For the CDR3, the DNA is TGCAGCGTAGAGACAGCCACCTATGAGCAGTTCTTC. Translating gives CSVETATYEQFF.

The chain carries TRBV27 and TRBJ1-1; D may be TRBD1 (6 bases). The V gene's germline CDR1 is MNHEY and CDR2 SMNVEV (reference sequence). This CDR3 has 14 amino acids. Trimming stripped 1 base from V and 1 base from J, with 7 bases between. CDR3 in amino acids: CASSLFRGNTEAFF. The CDR3 coding sequence is TGTGCCAGCAGTTTATTCAGGGGGAACACTGAAGCTTTCTTT.

The chain joins TRBV7-9 to TRBJ2-7; the match to TRBD1 covers 10 bases. The V and J ends lost 5 bases and 4 bases, in that order; junction bases with no gene match: 8. The CDR3 runs 15 residues. Germline CDR1 and CDR2: SEHNR and FQNEAQ (reference sequence). This chain's CDR3 is CASSPVGTGVYEQYF. CDR3 DNA sequence: TGTGCCAGCAGCCCCGTCGGGACAGGGGTTTACGAGCAGTACTTC.

The chain uses TRBV5-1 and TRBJ2-5; 8 bases agree with TRBD1. This CDR3 region has 15 residues. Germline V gene lookup returns CDR1 SGHRS and CDR2 YFSETQ. V trimming: 0 bases; J trimming: 5 bases; junction bases outside the gene matches: 6. The CDR3 coding sequence is TGCGCCAGCAGCTTGGGGACAGGGTTTCGTGAGACCCAGTACTTC. Translated, it gives CASSLGTGFRETQYF.

The chain links TRBV6-5 to TRBJ1-3; no firm D call. Trimming pared 7 bases from V and 3 bases from J, leaving 4 bases between. This CDR3 has 11 residues. The germline gives CDR1 MNHEY, CDR2 SVGAGI. The CDR3 loop reads CASTGGNTIYF. CDR3 bases: TGTGCCAGCACAGGTGGAAACACCATATATTTT.

The chain uses TRBV6-1 and TRBJ2-7; weak D call: TRBD1 (5 bases). The CDR3 is 16 amino acids. V was cut by 1 base and J by 2 bases, with 15 bases left in between. Germline V gives CDR1 MNHNS, CDR2 SASEGT. CDR3 amino acids: CASSEVDSLFPYEQYF. The CDR3 DNA reads as TGTGCCAGCAGTGAAGTAGACAGTCTCTTCCCCTACGAGCAGTACTTC.

V and J are TRBV11-3 and TRBJ1-3; D not certain. From germline, CDR1 is SGHNT and CDR2 YENEEA. The V end lost 5 bases, the J end lost 2 bases, and 13 bases lay between the germline ends. The CDR3 has 15 amino acids. CDR3 in DNA: TGTGCCAGCAGCCTAGCACTCGGAACTGGAAACACCATATATTTT. It encodes CASSLALGTGNTIYF.

The V call is TRBV4-3, the J call TRBJ2-1; 9 bases agree with TRBD2. The length of the CDR3 is 15 residues. The ends lost 4 bases at V and 9 bases at J; junction bases unmatched: 10. CDR1 LGHNA and CDR2 YSLEER come from the germline V gene. CDR3 DNA sequence: TGCGCCAGCAGCCCCTCGGGTACGCGGGGGGGTGAGCAGTTCTTC. Protein sequence: CASSPSGTRGGEQFF.

The chain employs TRBV7-2 and TRBJ1-3; possibly TRBD1 for D (6 bases). The CDR3 runs to 14 residues. Trimming left V 5 bases short and J 0 bases short, with 8 bases between. Germline-derived CDR1 and CDR2 are SGHTA and FQGNSA. The CDR3 DNA sequence: TGTGCCAGCAGCACAGGGTTCTCTGGAAACACCATATATTTT. This encodes CASSTGFSGNTIYF.

V and J are TRBV4-1 and TRBJ2-7, with D perhaps being TRBD1 or TRBD2 (5 bases each). V lost 5 bases, J lost 2 bases, and 16 bases lay in between. The CDR3 extends over 15 amino acids. The germline V gene encodes CDR1 MGHRA and CDR2 YSYEKL. DNA of the CDR3: TGCGCCAGCAGCTTAGGCCGGGACGGAGCCTACGAGCAGTACTTC. Translation: CASSLGRDGAYEQYF.

This clone was seen a handful of times. This chain links TRBV10-2 with TRBJ1-5; D perhaps matches TRBD1 (5 bases). The germline gives CDR1 WSHSY, CDR2 SAAADI. CDR3 length: 13 amino acids. V was trimmed by 9 bases and J by 6 bases, leaving 15 bases between them. The DNA of the CDR3 is TGCGCCAGTGGAGTAGGGGAGGGTCAGCCCCAGCATTTT. Its protein product is CASGVGEGQPQHF.

The chain uses TRBV20-1 and TRBJ2-7; D perhaps matches TRBD2 (5 bases). V was clipped by 4 bases and J by 3 bases, with 7 bases between them. Germline V CDR1 and CDR2: DFQATT, SNEGSKA (reference sequence). This CDR3 has 11 amino acids. The CDR3 coding sequence is TGCAGTGCTACAGGAGGCTACGAGCAGTACTTC. Encoded protein: CSATGGYEQYF.

V is TRBV6-5 and J is TRBJ2-7; 8 bases map to TRBD1. This CDR3 has 15 amino acids. Germline-derived CDR1 and CDR2 are MNHEY and SVGAGI. J lost 2 bases, V lost 0 bases, and 3 bases had no gene match. The CDR3 region has the DNA TGTGCCAGCAGTTACTCGAGGACAGGGACCTACGAGCAGTACTTC. It encodes CASSYSRTGTYEQYF.

This chain uses TRBV7-8 with TRBJ1-5; D not certain. This CDR3 contains 15 residues. Germline V lookup: CDR1 SGHVS, CDR2 FQNEAQ. The ends were cut back, 0 bases at V and 5 bases at J, with 11 bases in the middle. The CDR3 spells CASSLAVGLYQPQHF. In DNA form, the CDR3 reads TGTGCCAGCAGCTTAGCGGTAGGGCTGTATCAGCCCCAGCATTTT.

The gene calls are TRBV28 and TRBJ2-7; D unresolved. Germline CDR1 MDHEN, CDR2 SYDVKM. With 5 bases removed from V and 2 bases from J, the gap between germline ends came to 13 bases. The CDR3 consists of 14 residues. DNA of the CDR3: TGTGCCAGCAGTCGGGCAGGCGCTACCTACGAGCAGTACTTC. Translating gives CASSRAGATYEQYF.

This clone was seen a handful of times. The chain combines TRBV11-2 with TRBJ2-7; D gene ambiguous. Germline V lookup: CDR1 SGHAT, CDR2 FQNNGV. The V gene lost 5 bases and the J gene lost 7 bases, with 9 bases spanning the gap. CDR3 size: 11 residues. The CDR3 DNA sequence: TGTGCCAGCAGCCCCGCAGTTGAGCAGTACTTC. This sequence encodes CASSPAVEQYF.

This clone was seen only once. V usage is TRBV27 and J usage is TRBJ2-1; 10 bases match TRBD2. The ends lost 5 bases at V and 5 bases at J; junction bases unmatched: 6. CDR1 is MNHEY, CDR2 SMNVEV, per germline (reference sequence). This CDR3 is built from 15 residues. In DNA, the CDR3 is TGTGCCAGCAGTCCGGGACTAGCGTTTAACAATGAGCAGTTCTTC. Translation gives CASSPGLAFNNEQFF.

V and J are TRBV4-2 and TRBJ2-1; TRBD2 agrees at 10 bases. The junction had 6 bases not matched to a gene; V was cut back by 1 base and J by 3 bases. The CDR3 covers 17 residues. CDR1 is LGHNA and CDR2 is YNFKEQ in the germline V gene. In DNA form, the CDR3 reads TGTGCCAGCAGCCAAGGCCACCTAGCGGGAGACTACAATGAGCAGTTCTTC. This codes for CASSQGHLAGDYNEQFF.